This TCR beta chain was recorded in a study of blood T cells in healthy people across ages. Study-level results: Long-lived donors had more naive CD4+ cells and higher diversity than aged donors. TCR beta diversity tracked closely with naive T cell percentage.

The donors, aged roughly 6 to 100, were healthy Caucasians from Russia. There are a few counts of this clonotype. Its antigen remains unidentified. A second PCR of about 7 to 12 cycles used a sample-barcoded 5' primer and a J-beta primer mix. One entry per CDR3 protein, called by TCRdb with MiXCR from the 5' RACE reads. The sample has about 1.4 million distinct CDR3 sequences, 59% seen once. This receptor was identified in a man between 18 and 35 years old in good health. The sample taken for sequencing was blood.

The CDR3 protein is CSARDLLAGVTDTQYF. CDR3 bases: TGCAGTGCTAGAGATCTTCTGGCGGGAGTCACAGATACGCAGTATTTT. The chain employs TRBV20-1 and TRBJ2-3; 7 bases agree with TRBD2. This CDR3 comprises 16 residues. Germline values: CDR1 DFQATT, CDR2 SNEGSKA (reference sequence). V dropped 0 bases and J dropped 2; count of bases not matched to a gene: 8.